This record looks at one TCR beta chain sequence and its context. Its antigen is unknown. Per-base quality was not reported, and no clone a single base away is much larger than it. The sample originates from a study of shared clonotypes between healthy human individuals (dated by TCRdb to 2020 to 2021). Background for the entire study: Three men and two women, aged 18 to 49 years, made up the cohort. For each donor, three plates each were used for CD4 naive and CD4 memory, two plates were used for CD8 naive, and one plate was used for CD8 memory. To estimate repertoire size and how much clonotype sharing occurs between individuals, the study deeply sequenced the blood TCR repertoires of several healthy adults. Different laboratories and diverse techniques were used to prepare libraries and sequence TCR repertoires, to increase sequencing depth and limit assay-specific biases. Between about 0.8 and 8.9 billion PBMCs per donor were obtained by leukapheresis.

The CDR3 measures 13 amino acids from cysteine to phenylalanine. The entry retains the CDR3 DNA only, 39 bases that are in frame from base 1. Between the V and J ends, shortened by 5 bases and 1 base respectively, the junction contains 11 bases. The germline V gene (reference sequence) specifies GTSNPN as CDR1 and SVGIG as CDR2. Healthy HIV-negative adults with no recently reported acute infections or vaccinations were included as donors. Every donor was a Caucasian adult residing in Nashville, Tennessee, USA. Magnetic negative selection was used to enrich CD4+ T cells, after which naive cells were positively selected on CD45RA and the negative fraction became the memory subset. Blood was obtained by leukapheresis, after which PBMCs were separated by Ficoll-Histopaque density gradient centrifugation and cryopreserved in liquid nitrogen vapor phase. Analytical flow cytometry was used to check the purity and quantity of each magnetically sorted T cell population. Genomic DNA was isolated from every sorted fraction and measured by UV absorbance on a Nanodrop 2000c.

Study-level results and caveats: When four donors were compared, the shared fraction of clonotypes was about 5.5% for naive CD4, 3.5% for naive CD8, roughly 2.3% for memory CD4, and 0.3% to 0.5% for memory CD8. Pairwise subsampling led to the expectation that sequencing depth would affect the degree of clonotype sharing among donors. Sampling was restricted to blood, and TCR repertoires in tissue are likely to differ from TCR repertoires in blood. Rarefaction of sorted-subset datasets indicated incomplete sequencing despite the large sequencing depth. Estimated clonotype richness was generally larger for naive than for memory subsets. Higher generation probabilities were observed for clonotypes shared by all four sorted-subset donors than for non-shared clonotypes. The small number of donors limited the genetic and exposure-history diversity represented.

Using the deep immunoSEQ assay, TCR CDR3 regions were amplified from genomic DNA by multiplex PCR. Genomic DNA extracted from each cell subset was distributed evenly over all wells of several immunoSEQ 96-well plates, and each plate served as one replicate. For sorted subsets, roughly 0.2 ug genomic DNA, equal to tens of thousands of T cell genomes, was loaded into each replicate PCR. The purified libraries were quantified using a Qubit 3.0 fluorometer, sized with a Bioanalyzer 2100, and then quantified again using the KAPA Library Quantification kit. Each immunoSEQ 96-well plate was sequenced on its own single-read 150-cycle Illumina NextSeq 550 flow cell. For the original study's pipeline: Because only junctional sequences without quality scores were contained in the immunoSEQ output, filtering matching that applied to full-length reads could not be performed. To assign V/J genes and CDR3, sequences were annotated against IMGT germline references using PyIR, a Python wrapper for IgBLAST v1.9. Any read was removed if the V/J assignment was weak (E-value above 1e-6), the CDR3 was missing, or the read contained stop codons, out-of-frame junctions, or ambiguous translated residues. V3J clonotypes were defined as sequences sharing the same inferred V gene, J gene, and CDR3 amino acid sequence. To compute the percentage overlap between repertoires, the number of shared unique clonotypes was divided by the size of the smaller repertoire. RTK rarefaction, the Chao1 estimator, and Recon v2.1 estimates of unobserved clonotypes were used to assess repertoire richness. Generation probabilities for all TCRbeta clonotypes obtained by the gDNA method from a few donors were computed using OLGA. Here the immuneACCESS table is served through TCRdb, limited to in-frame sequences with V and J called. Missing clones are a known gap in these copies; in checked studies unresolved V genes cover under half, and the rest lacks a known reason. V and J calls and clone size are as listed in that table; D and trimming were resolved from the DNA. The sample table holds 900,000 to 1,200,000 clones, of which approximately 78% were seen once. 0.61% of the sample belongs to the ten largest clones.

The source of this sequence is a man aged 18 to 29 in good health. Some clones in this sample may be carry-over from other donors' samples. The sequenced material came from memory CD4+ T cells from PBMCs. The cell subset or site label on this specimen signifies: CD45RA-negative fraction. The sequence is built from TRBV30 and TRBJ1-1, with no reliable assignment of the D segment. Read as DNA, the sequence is TGTGCCTGGGGAAGCGAACCGAACACTGAAGCTTTCTTT. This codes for CAWGSEPNTEAFF. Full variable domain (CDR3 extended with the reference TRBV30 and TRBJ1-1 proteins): SQTIHQWPATLVQPVGSPLSLECTVEGTSNPNLYWYRQAAGRGLQLLFYSVGIGQISSEVPQNLSASRPQDRQFILSSKKLLLSDSGFYLCAWGSEPNTEAFFGQGTRLTVV.